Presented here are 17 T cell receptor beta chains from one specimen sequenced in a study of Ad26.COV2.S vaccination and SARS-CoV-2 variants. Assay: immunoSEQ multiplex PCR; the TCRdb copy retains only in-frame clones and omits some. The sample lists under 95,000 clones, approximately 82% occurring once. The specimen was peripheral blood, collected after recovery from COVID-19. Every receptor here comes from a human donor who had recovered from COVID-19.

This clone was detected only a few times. The CDR3 protein is CASSVQDRQNQPQHF. The CDR3 DNA is TGTGCCAGCAGTGTCCAGGACAGACAGAATCAGCCCCAGCATTTT. V gene TRBV28 combines with J gene TRBJ1-5, with a possible D match to TRBD1 (6 bases). CDR1 and CDR2 from the germline V gene are MDHEN and SYDVKM. Trimming took off 5 bases at V and 4 bases at J, with 15 bases between the two ends. This CDR3 is 15 amino acids long.

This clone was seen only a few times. CDR3 loop: CASSQQNTGELFF. The CDR3 DNA follows: TGTGCCAGCAGTCAGCAAAACACCGGGGAGCTGTTTTTT. This chain joins TRBV7-3 and TRBJ2-2; D is ambiguous. Per germline, CDR1 SGHTA and CDR2 FQGTGA. The CDR3 contains 13 residues. V lost 6 bases, J lost 2 bases, and 7 bases lay in between.

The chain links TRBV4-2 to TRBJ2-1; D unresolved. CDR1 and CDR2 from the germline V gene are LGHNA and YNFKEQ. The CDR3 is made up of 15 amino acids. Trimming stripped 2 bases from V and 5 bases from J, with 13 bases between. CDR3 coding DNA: TGTGCCAGCAGCCAACCCCTCTGGGCAAACAATGAGCAGTTCTTC. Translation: CASSQPLWANNEQFF.

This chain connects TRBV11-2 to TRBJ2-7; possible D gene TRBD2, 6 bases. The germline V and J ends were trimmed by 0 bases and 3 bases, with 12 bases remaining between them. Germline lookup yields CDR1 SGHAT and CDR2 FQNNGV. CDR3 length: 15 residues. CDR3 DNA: TGTGCCAGCAGCTTAGAGAGACTAGGACTCTACGAGCAGTACTTC. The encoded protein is CASSLERLGLYEQYF.

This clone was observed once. CDR3 sequence reads: CASSQEDRGYSPLHF. As DNA, the CDR3 is TGTGCCAGCAGCCAAGAAGACAGGGGGTATTCACCCCTCCACTTT. The J gene is TRBJ1-6, the V gene TRBV4-2, with 9 bases that match TRBD1. V lost 0 bases to trimming and J lost 8 bases; unmatched junction nucleotides: 2. The CDR3 spans 15 residues. Per the germline V gene, CDR1 is LGHNA and CDR2 is YNFKEQ.

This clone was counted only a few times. The chain's CDR3 is CASSRDWSDTQYF. The CDR3 bases are TGTGCCAGCAGCCGGGATTGGTCAGATACGCAGTATTTT. J is TRBJ2-3 and V is TRBV3-1 (or the pseudogene TRBV3-2); no definite D call. Germline CDR1 reads LGHDT; CDR2 reads YNNKEL (reference sequence). Trimming removed 4 bases from V and 4 bases from J, with 9 bases in between. The CDR3 has 13 residues.

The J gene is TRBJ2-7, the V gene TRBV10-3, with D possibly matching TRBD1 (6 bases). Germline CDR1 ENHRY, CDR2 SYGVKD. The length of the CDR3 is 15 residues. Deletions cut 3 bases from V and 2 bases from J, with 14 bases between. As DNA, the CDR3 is TGTGCCATCAGTGACTCCGGACAGCCGACCTACGAGCAGTACTTC. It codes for CAISDSGQPTYEQYF.

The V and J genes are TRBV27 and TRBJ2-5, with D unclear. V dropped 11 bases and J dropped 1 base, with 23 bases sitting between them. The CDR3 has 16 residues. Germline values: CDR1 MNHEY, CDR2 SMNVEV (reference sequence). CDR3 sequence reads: CAAKGSGNMPQETQYF. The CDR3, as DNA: TGTGCCGCAAAGGGATCCGGAAACATGCCCCAAGAGACCCAGTACTTC.

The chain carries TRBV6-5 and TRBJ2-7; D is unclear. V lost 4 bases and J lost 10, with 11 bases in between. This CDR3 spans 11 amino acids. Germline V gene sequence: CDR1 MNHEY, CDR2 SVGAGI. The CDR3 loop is CASSSAGDQYF. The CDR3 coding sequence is TGTGCCAGCAGTTCGGCTGGAGATCAGTACTTC.

CDR3 DNA: TGCGCCAGCAGCTTCTTGTGGGACAGAGGTAACACCGGGGAGCTGTTTTTT. Its protein is CASSFLWDRGNTGELFF. This chain connects TRBV5-1 to TRBJ2-2, with 7 bases fitting TRBD1. The germline CDR1 and CDR2 sequences are SGHRS and YFSETQ. The ends lost 2 bases at V and 2 bases at J; junction bases unmatched: 9. The CDR3 loop spans 17 amino acids.

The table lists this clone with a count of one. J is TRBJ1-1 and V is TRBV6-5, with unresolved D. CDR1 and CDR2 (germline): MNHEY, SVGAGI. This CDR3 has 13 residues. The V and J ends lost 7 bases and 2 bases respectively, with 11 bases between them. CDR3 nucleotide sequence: TGTGCCAGCAAAGGAGCAGGTAACACTGAAGCTTTCTTT. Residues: CASKGAGNTEAFF.

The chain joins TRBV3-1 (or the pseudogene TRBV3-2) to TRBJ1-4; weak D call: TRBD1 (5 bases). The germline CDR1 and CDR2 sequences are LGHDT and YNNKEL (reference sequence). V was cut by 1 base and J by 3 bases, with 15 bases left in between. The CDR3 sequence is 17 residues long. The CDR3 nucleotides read TGTGCCAGCAGCCAAGCGGCAGGGCTGTTTGCTAATGAAAAACTGTTTTTT. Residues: CASSQAAGLFANEKLFF.

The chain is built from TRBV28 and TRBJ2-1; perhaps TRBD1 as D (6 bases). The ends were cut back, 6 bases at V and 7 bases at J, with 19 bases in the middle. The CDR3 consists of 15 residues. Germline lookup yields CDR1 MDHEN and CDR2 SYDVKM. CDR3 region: CASRGKGTSQNEQFF. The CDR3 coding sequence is TGTGCCAGCAGGGGCAAGGGGACAAGTCAAAATGAGCAGTTCTTC.

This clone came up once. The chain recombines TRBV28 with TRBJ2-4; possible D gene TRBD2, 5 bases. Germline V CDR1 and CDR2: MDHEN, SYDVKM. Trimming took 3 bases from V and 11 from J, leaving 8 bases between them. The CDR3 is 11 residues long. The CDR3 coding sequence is TGTGCCAGCAGTTTCGGGGTCGTTCAGTACTTC. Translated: CASSFGVVQYF.

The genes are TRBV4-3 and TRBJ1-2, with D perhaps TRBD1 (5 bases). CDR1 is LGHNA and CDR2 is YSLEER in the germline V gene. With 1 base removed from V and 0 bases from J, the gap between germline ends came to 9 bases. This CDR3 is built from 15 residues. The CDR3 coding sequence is TGCGCCAGCAGCCAAGCGCCGGGGCCTAACTATGGCTACACCTTC. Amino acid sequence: CASSQAPGPNYGYTF.

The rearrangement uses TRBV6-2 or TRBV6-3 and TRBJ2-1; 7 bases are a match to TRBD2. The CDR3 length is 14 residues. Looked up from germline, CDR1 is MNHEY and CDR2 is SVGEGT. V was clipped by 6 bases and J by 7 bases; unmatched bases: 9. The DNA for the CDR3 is TGTGCCAGCAGCAAGGGAGGGAGTAGGAATGAGCAGTTCTTC. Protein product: CASSKGGSRNEQFF.

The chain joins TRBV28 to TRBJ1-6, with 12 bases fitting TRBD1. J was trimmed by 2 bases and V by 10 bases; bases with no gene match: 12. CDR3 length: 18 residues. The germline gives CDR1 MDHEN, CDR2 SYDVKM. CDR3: CATQRDRGLSTYNSPLHF. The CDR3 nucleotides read TGTGCCACCCAAAGGGACAGGGGGCTATCGACCTATAATTCACCCCTCCACTTT.